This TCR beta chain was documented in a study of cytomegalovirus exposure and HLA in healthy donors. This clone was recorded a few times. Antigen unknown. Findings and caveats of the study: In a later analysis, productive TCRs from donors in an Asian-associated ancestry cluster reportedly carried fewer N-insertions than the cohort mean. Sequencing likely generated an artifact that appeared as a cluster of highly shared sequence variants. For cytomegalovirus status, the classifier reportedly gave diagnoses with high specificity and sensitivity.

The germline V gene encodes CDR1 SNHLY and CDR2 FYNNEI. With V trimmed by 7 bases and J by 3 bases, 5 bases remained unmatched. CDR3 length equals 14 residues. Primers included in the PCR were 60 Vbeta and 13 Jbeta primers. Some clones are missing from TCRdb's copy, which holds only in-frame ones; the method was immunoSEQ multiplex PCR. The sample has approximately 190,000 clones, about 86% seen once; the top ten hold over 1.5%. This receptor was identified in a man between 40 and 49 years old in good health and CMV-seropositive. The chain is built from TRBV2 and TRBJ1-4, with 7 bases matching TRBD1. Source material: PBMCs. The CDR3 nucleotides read TGTGCCAGCAAAGACAGGGTTGCTAATGAAAAACTGTTTTTT. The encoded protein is CASKDRVANEKLFF.